These T cell receptor beta chains were read from a single sample in a study of T cell repertoires in cytomegalovirus infection. TCRdb called the reads again in MiXCR, with one record for every CDR3 protein. The sample lists about 240,000 distinct CDR3 sequences, roughly an eighth occurring once. The sample was PBMCs. The origin of the receptors is a human donor in good health (CMV status not recorded). Some clones in this sample may be carry-over from other donors' samples. The CDR3 runs from the conserved cysteine through the conserved F or W. The size entry is marked missing in some rows and otherwise reads once, few, many or a size class.

cdr3_aa	clone_size	j_call	v_call
CASSDPGTTGPDTQYF	few	TRBJ2-3	TRBV2
CASSDHRGGAGNTIYF	few	TRBJ1-3	TRBV6-1
CASSTQEVRNEQFF	.	TRBJ2-1	TRBV6-2/TRBV6-3
CASSGQGHEQYF	.	TRBJ2-7	TRBV2
CASSSGAGGRTGELFF	.	TRBJ2-2	TRBV6-2/TRBV6-3
CASSSREIAEYNEQFF	many	TRBJ2-1	TRBV11-2
CASSERAEPYGYTF	.	TRBJ1-2	TRBV2
CASSRRGGDTGELFF	many	TRBJ2-2	TRBV11-2
CASSLVPLGGPNTGELFF	few	TRBJ2-2	TRBV5-1
CASSIAAEYEQYF	many	TRBJ2-7	TRBV6-1
CASSYDFESVSYGYTF	many	TRBJ1-2	TRBV6-2/TRBV6-3
CASSPNLNTEAFF	.	TRBJ1-1	TRBV12-3/TRBV12-4
CASSTQANTEAFF	many	TRBJ1-1	TRBV7-9
CSARGEGGEETQYF	few	TRBJ2-5	TRBV20-1
CASSFGTAYSPLHF	many	TRBJ1-6	TRBV7-2
CASSSLAGGVDTQYF	many	TRBJ2-3	TRBV11-2
CASSEAPSGQPQHF	.	TRBJ1-5	TRBV9
CASNLQGANEQYF	many	TRBJ2-7	TRBV7-9
CASSPGGAAYNSPLHF	many	TRBJ1-6	TRBV28
CATSGMTSGGQETQYF	.	TRBJ2-5	TRBV24-1
CSARPQTSGRPPDTQYF	.	TRBJ2-3	TRBV20-1
CNVGRADNEQYF	.	TRBJ2-7	TRBV29-1
CATSEAPRASSLGTDTQYF	many	TRBJ2-3	TRBV24-1
CASSLQRSADTQYF	.	TRBJ2-3	TRBV28
CASSHPDRVYGYTF	many	TRBJ1-2	TRBV7-2
CASSAPLTGSLHF	few	TRBJ1-6	TRBV19
CASSPGIGGEQYF	few	TRBJ2-7	TRBV4-3
CSGGLANNEQFF	few	TRBJ2-1	TRBV29-1
CASSLADSYNEQFF	many	TRBJ2-1	TRBV28
CASSQTNTGELFF	.	TRBJ2-2	TRBV19
CASSMVIDQPQHF	.	TRBJ1-5	TRBV19
CASSSFVGRGEKLFF	.	TRBJ1-4	TRBV6-5
CASSMGTGRSNQPQHF	.	TRBJ1-5	TRBV19
CSARPGRETQYF	.	TRBJ2-5	TRBV20-1
CASSQSAGTGAGNTIYF	many	TRBJ1-3	TRBV7-2
CASSPQGGTDTQYF	many	TRBJ2-3	TRBV6-1
CASSLDENTEAFF	few	TRBJ1-1	TRBV5-4
CASSQDLRRKGDRRYNEQFF	.	TRBJ2-1	TRBV4-3
CASSLTGAPNEQFF	many	TRBJ2-1	TRBV7-3
CASSSSLSYNSPLHF	many	TRBJ1-6	TRBV6-1
CASSPRQGSDTQYF	many	TRBJ2-3	TRBV7-2
CASSPPGQSSYNEQFF	.	TRBJ2-1	TRBV12-3/TRBV12-4
CASSFGTSAYGYTF	few	TRBJ1-2	TRBV5-1
CASRVTDEQFF	many	TRBJ2-1	TRBV19
CASSLGPQGLKGTQYF	many	TRBJ2-5	TRBV7-2
CASSILTSGDTDTQYF	many	TRBJ2-3	TRBV19
CASSEQGAQGDTQYF	many	TRBJ2-3	TRBV7-2
CASSAGGGQPQHF	.	TRBJ1-5	TRBV19
CASTSDRSYEQYF	.	TRBJ2-7	TRBV6-5
CASSPRDGARSGNTIYF	few	TRBJ1-3	TRBV28
CSVLNYPGADTQYF	few	TRBJ2-3	TRBV29-1
CSAPGGGGQPQHF	.	TRBJ1-5	TRBV20-1
CASSVTDTDTQYF	once	TRBJ2-3	TRBV7-2
CASSLPGTAYNEQFF	many	TRBJ2-1	TRBV7-2
CASSLFGSEKLFF	many	TRBJ1-4	TRBV7-9